This T cell receptor beta chain was observed in a study of CD8 T cells in Susac syndrome. An input of about 0.5 to 1 ug of RNA was subjected to reverse transcription using random hexamers. TCRdb ran MiXCR on the immunoSEQ multiplex PCR reads and lists one entry per CDR3 protein. The table lists about 190,000 distinct CDR3 sequences, around 95% of them singletons. Diagnostic criteria defined recently for definite or probable disease were met by the Susac syndrome patients. CDR3 size: 13 residues. Germline loops: CDR1 SGHTA, CDR2 FQGNSA. V was shortened by 7 bases and J by 4 bases, with 13 bases between the two germline ends.

The receptor was derived from a human donor with Susac syndrome. V usage is TRBV7-2 and J usage is TRBJ2-5, with D possibly being TRBD1 (6 bases). What was sequenced was CD4+ T cells from PBMCs. Here the CDR3 DNA reads TGTGCCAGCACCCAATGGGGGCGAGAGACCCAGTACTTC. This translates into CASTQWGRETQYF.